The 28 T cell receptor beta chains presented below share a single source sample, sequenced in a study of PD-1 blockade in classical Hodgkin lymphoma. Described time point: cycle 4 day 1 (C4D1), after less than 7 weeks of nivolumab. Following autologous stem cell transplantation, relapse occurred in every patient, and exposure to brentuximab vedotin varied. Sequencing used immunoSEQ multiplex PCR; TCRdb keeps in-frame clones, though not all of them. The data hold around 60,000 clones, with roughly 87% observed a single time. Here the sequenced sample was peripheral blood mononuclear cells (PBMCs), taken before the fourth cycle of nivolumab. All receptors derive from a human donor with classical Hodgkin lymphoma.

The chain couples TRBV6-5 to TRBJ1-2, with D possibly being TRBD1 (6 bases). CDR3 size: 14 residues. Deletions cut 7 bases from V and 8 bases from J, with 20 bases between. Germline-derived CDR1 and CDR2 are MNHEY and SVGAGI. In DNA form, the CDR3 reads TGTGCCAGCAATGTGGGGGCAGGGGTCAAGGGCTACACCTTC. Translation: CASNVGAGVKGYTF.

The chain is built from TRBV28 and TRBJ1-2, with 9 bases that match TRBD1. The V segment lost 7 bases and the J segment 3 bases; nucleotides outside the gene matches: 6. Germline V gene lookup returns CDR1 MDHEN and CDR2 SYDVKM. The CDR3 sequence is 14 residues long. For the CDR3, the DNA is TGTGCCAGCAAACAGGGGGCGTGGCACTATGGCTACACCTTC. Translation: CASKQGAWHYGYTF.

The chain is built from TRBV5-1 and TRBJ2-3, with TRBD1 matching over 7 bases. The CDR3 contains 14 residues. V dropped 4 bases and J dropped 4; count of bases not matched to a gene: 6. Germline V CDR1 and CDR2: SGHRS, YFSETQ. The chain's CDR3 is CASSLNTGADTQYF. CDR3 nucleotide sequence: TGCGCCAGCAGCCTCAACACAGGGGCAGATACGCAGTATTTT.

This clone has only a few counts. The rearrangement joins TRBV7-9 to TRBJ2-3, with 9 nucleotides matching TRBD1. The CDR3 runs 14 residues. V shed 7 bases and J 2 bases; nucleotides not matched to a gene: 4. Germline V gene sequence: CDR1 SEHNR, CDR2 FQNEAQ (reference sequence). The CDR3 loop is CASTRDRDTDTQYF. Here the CDR3 DNA reads TGTGCCAGCACACGGGACAGGGACACAGATACGCAGTATTTT.

The J gene is TRBJ2-1, the V gene TRBV7-9; the D is unclear. The CDR3 spans 17 residues. Germline-derived CDR1 and CDR2 are SEHNR and FQNEAQ (reference sequence). The germline V and J ends were trimmed by 4 bases and 3 bases, with 19 bases remaining between them. CDR3 nucleotides: TGTGCCAGCAGCTCCAAGGTACGGGTTGTAATCTACAATGAGCAGTTCTTC. Its translation is CASSSKVRVVIYNEQFF.

This sequence joins TRBV5-4 and TRBJ1-2; D might be TRBD1 (5 bases). This CDR3 is built from 13 residues. Germline V CDR1 and CDR2: SGHNT, YYREEE (reference sequence). Trimming took off 4 bases at V and 5 bases at J, with 12 bases between the two ends. This chain's CDR3 is CASSTTAGYGYTF. For the CDR3, the DNA is TGTGCCAGCAGCACGACAGCAGGGTATGGCTACACCTTC.

This clone came up once. At one of its ends the junction is not consistent with the germline gene, which may arise from a read error. The chain recombines TRBV28 with TRBJ1-1, with D perhaps matching TRBD1 (5 bases). Germline V CDR1 and CDR2: MDHEN, SYDVKM. CDR3 size: 15 residues. The CDR3 sequence is CASSSTMGGNAEAFF. The CDR3 bases are TGTGCCAGCAGTTCCACCATGGGGGGGAACGCTGAAGCTTTCTTT. Full variable domain (outside the CDR3, taken from reference TRBV28 and TRBJ1-1): DVKVTQSSRYLVKRTGEKVFLECVQDMDHENMFWYRQDPGLGLRLIYFSYDVKMKEKGDIPEGYSVSREKKERFSLILESASTNQTSMYLCASSSTMGGNAEAFFGQGTRLTVV.

The chain couples TRBV19 to TRBJ2-3; no reliable D call. Per germline, CDR1 LNHDA and CDR2 SQIVND (reference sequence). The CDR3 runs to 14 residues. With 5 bases removed from V and 6 bases from J, the gap between germline ends came to 15 bases. CDR3 in amino acids: CASSARTLGDTQYF. The CDR3 coding sequence is TGTGCCAGTAGTGCCCGGACGTTGGGGGATACGCAGTATTTT.

This chain connects TRBV21-1 to TRBJ2-7; the table gives TRBD1 as D, unverified against the DNA. TRBV21-1 is flagged as a pseudogene. This CDR3 has 17 residues. CDR3 amino acids: CASSKELMGQGTYEQYF. The DNA of the CDR3 is TGTGCCAGCAGCAAAGAACTCATGGGACAGGGGACGTACGAGCAGTACTTC.

The rearrangement links TRBV6-5 to TRBJ1-1, with TRBD1 identical over 9 bases. Trimming removed 5 bases from V and 8 bases from J; junction bases left unmatched: 6. This CDR3 has 13 amino acids. CDR1 MNHEY and CDR2 SVGAGI come from the germline V gene. In DNA, the CDR3 is TGTGCCAGCAGTATTGGACAGGGGTTAGAAGCTTTCTTT. Its translation is CASSIGQGLEAFF.

Turning to this clone: Additional DNA sequences in this sample encode the identical CDR3. The gene calls are TRBV5-1 and TRBJ2-5, with no clear D. The length of the CDR3 is 11 residues. The V end lost 4 bases, the J end lost 4 bases, and 5 bases lay between the germline ends. Germline CDR1 SGHRS, CDR2 YFSETQ. This CDR3 is CASSHGETQYF. The CDR3 DNA reads TGCGCCAGCAGCCACGGAGAGACCCAGTACTTC.

V is TRBV19 and J is TRBJ2-5; D not certain. This CDR3 has 15 amino acids. Germline V gene sequence: CDR1 LNHDA, CDR2 SQIVND (reference sequence). V lost 1 base to trimming and J lost 0 bases, with 9 bases between them. CDR3 in DNA: TGTGCCAGTAGTATAGGGCCGGGCGACCAAGAGACCCAGTACTTC. It encodes CASSIGPGDQETQYF.

The chain links TRBV27 to TRBJ2-2; D not certain. V was pared by 11 bases and J by 9 bases, with 10 bases between. CDR1 is MNHEY and CDR2 is SMNVEV in the germline V gene (reference sequence). The CDR3 is 10 residues long. DNA for the CDR3: TGTGCCCTCTGGGTGCGGGAGCTGTTTTTT. Translation: CALWVRELFF.

This clone showed up just a few times. This rearrangement joins TRBV2 to TRBJ1-6, with D possibly TRBD1 on 6 matching bases. V was clipped by 2 bases and J by 9 bases, with 14 bases between them. This CDR3 is 15 amino acids long. Per germline, CDR1 SNHLY and CDR2 FYNNEI. As DNA, the CDR3 is TGTGCCAGCAGTGAATCCCAGGGGTTGGGTTCACCCCTCCACTTT. It codes for CASSESQGLGSPLHF.

The rearrangement joins TRBV7-3 to TRBJ2-6, with D tentatively TRBD2 (5 bases). The CDR3 length is 17 residues. Germline loops: CDR1 SGHTA, CDR2 FQGTGA. V was shortened by 5 bases and J by 0 bases, with 14 bases between the two germline ends. In DNA form, the CDR3 reads TGTGCCAGCAGCCCTAACGAGGGTTACTCTGGGGCCAACGTCCTGACTTTC. Its translation: CASSPNEGYSGANVLTF. The entire variable domain, with the rest obtained from reference TRBV7-3 and TRBJ2-6, is as follows: GAGVSQTPSNKVTEKGKYVELRCDPISGHTALYWYRQSLGQGPEFLIYFQGTGAADDSGLPNDRFFAVRPEGSVSTLKIQRTERGDSAVYLCASSPNEGYSGANVLTFGAGSRLTVL.

V is TRBV5-1 and J is TRBJ2-2, with TRBD1 matching 7 bases. The CDR3 contains 15 residues. Germline V gene lookup returns CDR1 SGHRS and CDR2 YFSETQ. V shed 4 bases, J shed 5 bases, and the junction held 8 bases outside the gene matches. The CDR3 here is CASSPGQPGTGELFF. CDR3 coding DNA: TGCGCCAGCAGCCCGGGACAGCCGGGAACCGGGGAGCTGTTTTTT. The full variable domain, completed using reference TRBV5-1 and TRBJ2-2, is KAGVTQTPRYLIKTRGQQVTLSCSPISGHRSVSWYQQTPGQGLQFLFEYFSETQRNKGNFPGRFSGRQFSNSRSEMNVSTLELGDSALYLCASSPGQPGTGELFFGEGSRLTVL.

The chain joins TRBV5-6 to TRBJ2-7; D unclear. Germline V gives CDR1 SGHDT, CDR2 YYEEEE. The CDR3 sequence is 11 residues long. Trimming took 3 bases from V and 2 from J, leaving 3 bases between them. The CDR3 here is CASSSPYEQYF. The CDR3 DNA reads as TGTGCCAGCAGCTCCCCCTACGAGCAGTACTTC.

The chain employs TRBV5-1 and TRBJ2-7; 9 nucleotides agree with TRBD2. V lost 1 base, J lost 0 bases, and 5 bases stayed unmatched. The V gene's germline CDR1 is SGHRS and CDR2 YFSETQ. The CDR3 totals 16 residues. The CDR3 nucleotides are TGCGCCAGCAGCTTGACAGCGGGGGGCCACTCCTACGAGCAGTACTTC. Protein sequence: CASSLTAGGHSYEQYF. Supplemented by reference TRBV5-1 and TRBJ2-7, the full variable domain reads KAGVTQTPRYLIKTRGQQVTLSCSPISGHRSVSWYQQTPGQGLQFLFEYFSETQRNKGNFPGRFSGRQFSNSRSEMNVSTLELGDSALYLCASSLTAGGHSYEQYFGPGTRLTVT.

This rearrangement joins TRBV5-1 to TRBJ2-3; no reliable D call. Trimming removed 4 bases from V and 1 base from J, with 4 bases in between. CDR3 size: 12 residues. In germline, CDR1 is SGHRS, CDR2 YFSETQ. CDR3 coding DNA: TGCGCCAGCAGCACCGGCACAGATACGCAGTATTTT. Its protein is CASSTGTDTQYF. Variable domain in full (rest from reference TRBV5-1 and TRBJ2-3): KAGVTQTPRYLIKTRGQQVTLSCSPISGHRSVSWYQQTPGQGLQFLFEYFSETQRNKGNFPGRFSGRQFSNSRSEMNVSTLELGDSALYLCASSTGTDTQYFGPGTRLTVL.

For this clone: Other nucleotide sequences from this sample produce the same CDR3. The rearrangement links TRBV5-1 to TRBJ1-3; D might be TRBD1 (6 bases). Germline V CDR1 and CDR2: SGHRS, YFSETQ. This CDR3 is 14 amino acids long. V was cut by 5 bases and J by 0 bases, with 9 bases left in between. The CDR3 here is CASRQGSSGNTIYF. The CDR3 DNA sequence: TGCGCCAGCAGGCAGGGGAGCTCTGGAAACACCATATATTTT.

In its sample, this clone was seen once. CDR3 in amino acids: CASSLEQGSTGELFF. The CDR3 region has the DNA TGCGCCAGCAGCTTGGAACAGGGGTCCACCGGGGAGCTGTTTTTT. The J gene is TRBJ2-2, the V gene TRBV5-1, with 7 nucleotides matching TRBD1. CDR3 size: 15 residues. Looked up from germline, CDR1 is SGHRS and CDR2 is YFSETQ. The V gene end was trimmed by 0 bases and the J gene end by 4 bases; junction bases not matched to a gene: 3.

This clone has a handful of counts. This chain links TRBV6-5 with TRBJ1-3, with D perhaps matching TRBD1 (5 bases). Trimming stripped 5 bases from V and 3 bases from J, with 14 bases between. The CDR3 sequence is 15 residues long. CDR1 and CDR2 from the germline V gene are MNHEY and SVGAGI. CDR3 nucleotides: TGTGCCAGCAGTCCTGTCGGGGGAGGTGGAAACACCATATATTTT. Protein: CASSPVGGGGNTIYF.

The chain links TRBV6-4 to TRBJ2-6; no clear D gene. V lost 3 bases and J 1 base, leaving 7 bases between the germline ends. The germline V gene encodes CDR1 MRHNA and CDR2 SNTAGT. CDR3 size: 15 residues. The CDR3 reads CASSEGQSGANVLTF. In nucleotides, the CDR3 is TGTGCCAGCAGTGAAGGTCAATCTGGGGCCAACGTCCTGACTTTC.

This sequence joins TRBV27 and TRBJ2-1; D is unclear. V lost 3 bases, J lost 1 base, and 13 bases lay in between. Germline lookup yields CDR1 MNHEY and CDR2 SMNVEV (reference sequence). The CDR3 spans 16 residues. Written as DNA, the CDR3 is TGTGCCAGCAGTTTCGGGTCTACCTTATCCTACAATGAGCAGTTCTTC. It is translated as CASSFGSTLSYNEQFF.

The chain uses TRBV5-1 and TRBJ2-3; D possibly corresponds to TRBD2 (6 bases). CDR1 is SGHRS, CDR2 YFSETQ, per germline. V lost 0 bases and J lost 6, with 14 bases in between. The CDR3 sequence is 15 residues long. The CDR3 reads CASSLVGGAMDTQYF. The CDR3 bases are TGCGCCAGCAGCTTGGTCGGCGGGGCGATGGATACGCAGTATTTT.

The chain uses TRBV5-1 and TRBJ2-3, with TRBD1 matching over 9 bases. Germline V gives CDR1 SGHRS, CDR2 YFSETQ. Unmatched junction bases numbered 7, after V lost 4 bases and J lost 4 bases. The CDR3 has 15 residues. The chain's CDR3 is CASSPTGGASDTQYF. DNA of the CDR3: TGCGCCAGCAGCCCGACAGGGGGAGCCTCAGATACGCAGTATTTT.

The chain's CDR3 is CASRNPGENYGYTF. CDR3 bases: TGTGCCAGCAGAAATCCGGGGGAGAACTATGGCTACACCTTC. The V call is TRBV6-1, the J call TRBJ1-2; possible D gene TRBD1, 5 bases. The CDR3 is 14 amino acids. The germline gives CDR1 MNHNS, CDR2 SASEGT. V dropped 6 bases and J dropped 2 bases, with 13 bases sitting between them.

On this clone itself: Sequence at one end of the junction differs from germline and may be a read error. Other DNA sequences in this sample translate to the same CDR3. The J gene is TRBJ1-5, the V gene TRBV2; no reliable D call. The CDR3 loop spans 14 amino acids. Germline CDR1 SNHLY, CDR2 FYNNEI. CDR3 nucleotides: TGTGCCAGCAGTGAAGGGGCGCTCAATCAGCCTCAGCATTTT. Translation gives CASSEGALNQPQHF.